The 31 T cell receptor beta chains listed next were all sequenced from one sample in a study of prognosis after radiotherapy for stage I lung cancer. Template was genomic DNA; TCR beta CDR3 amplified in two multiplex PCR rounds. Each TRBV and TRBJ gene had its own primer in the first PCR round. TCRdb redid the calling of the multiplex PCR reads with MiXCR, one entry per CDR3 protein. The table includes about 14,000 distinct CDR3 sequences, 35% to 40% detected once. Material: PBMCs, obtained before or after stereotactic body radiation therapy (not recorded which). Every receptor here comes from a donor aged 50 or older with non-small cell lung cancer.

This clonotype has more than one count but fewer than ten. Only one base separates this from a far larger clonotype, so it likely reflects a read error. The CDR3 protein is CASSRAFDSNQPQHF. The CDR3 DNA reads as TGTGCCAGCAGCAGGGCCTTCGATAGCAATCAGCCCCAGCATTTT. The chain carries TRBV6-9 and TRBJ1-5; D possibly corresponds to TRBD1 (5 bases). The V end was cut by 6 bases, the J end by 0 bases, with 12 bases between. CDR3 length: 15 amino acids. Germline CDR1 reads MNHGY; CDR2 reads SVAAGI.

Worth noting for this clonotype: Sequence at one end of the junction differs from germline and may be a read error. The CDR3 here is CASIEAGLNTWELFF. CDR3 bases: TGTGCCAGCATTGAAGCGGGGTTGAACACCTGGGAGCTGTTTTTT. V and J are TRBV6-1 and TRBJ2-2, with 7 positions matching TRBD2. Per the germline V gene, CDR1 is MNHNS and CDR2 is SASEGT. The CDR3 is 15 amino acids.

CDR3 DNA sequence: TGCAGTGCTAGTTATGGGCATTACAATGAGCAGTTCTTC. Translation: CSASYGHYNEQFF. V is TRBV20-1 and J is TRBJ2-1; D call uncertain. There are 13 residues in the CDR3. From germline, CDR1 is DFQATT and CDR2 SNEGSKA (reference sequence). The V end lost 3 bases, the J end lost 4 bases, and 10 bases lay between the germline ends.

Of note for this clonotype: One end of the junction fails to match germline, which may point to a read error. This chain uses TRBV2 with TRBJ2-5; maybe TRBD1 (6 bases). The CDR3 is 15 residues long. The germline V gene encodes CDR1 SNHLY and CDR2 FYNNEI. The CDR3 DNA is TGTGCCAGCATGGAGTACAAGGGGGTGGGGGAGACCCATTACTTC. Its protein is CASMEYKGVGETHYF.

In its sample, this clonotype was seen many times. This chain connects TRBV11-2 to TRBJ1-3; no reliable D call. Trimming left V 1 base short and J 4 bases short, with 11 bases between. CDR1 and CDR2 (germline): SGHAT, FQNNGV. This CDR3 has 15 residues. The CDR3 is CASSLGGNSGNTIYF. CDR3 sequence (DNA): TGTGCCAGCAGCTTAGGAGGGAACTCCGGAAACACCATATATTTT.

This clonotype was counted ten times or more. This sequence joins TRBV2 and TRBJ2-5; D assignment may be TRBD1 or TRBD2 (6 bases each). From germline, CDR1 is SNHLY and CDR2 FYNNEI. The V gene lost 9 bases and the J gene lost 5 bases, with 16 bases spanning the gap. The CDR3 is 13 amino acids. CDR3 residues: CASMGGPLETQYF. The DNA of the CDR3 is TGTGCCAGTATGGGGGGCCCCCTTGAGACCCAGTACTTC.

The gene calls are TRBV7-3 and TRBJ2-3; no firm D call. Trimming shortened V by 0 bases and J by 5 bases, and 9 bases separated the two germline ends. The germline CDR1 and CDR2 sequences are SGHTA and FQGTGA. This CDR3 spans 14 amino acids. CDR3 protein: CASSLTPLEDTQYF. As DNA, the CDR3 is TGTGCCAGCAGCTTAACTCCGCTGGAAGATACGCAGTATTTT.

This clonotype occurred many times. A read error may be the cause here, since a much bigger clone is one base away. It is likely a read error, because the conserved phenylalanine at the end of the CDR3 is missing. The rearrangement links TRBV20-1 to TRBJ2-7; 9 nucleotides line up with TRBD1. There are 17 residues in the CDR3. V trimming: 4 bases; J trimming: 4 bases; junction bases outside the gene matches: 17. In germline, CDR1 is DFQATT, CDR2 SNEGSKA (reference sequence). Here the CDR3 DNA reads TGCAGTGCTATGAGTCTAACCCGACAGGGGGTTGTGTACGAGCAGTACCTC. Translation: CSAMSLTRQGVVYEQYL.

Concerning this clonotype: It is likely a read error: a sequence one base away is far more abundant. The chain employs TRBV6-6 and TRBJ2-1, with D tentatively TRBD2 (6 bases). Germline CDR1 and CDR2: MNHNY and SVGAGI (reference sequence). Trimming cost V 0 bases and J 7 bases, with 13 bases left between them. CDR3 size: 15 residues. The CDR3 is CASSYSAGSANEQFF. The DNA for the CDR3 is TGTGCCAGCAGTTACTCGGCGGGGTCCGCGAATGAGCAGTTCTTC.

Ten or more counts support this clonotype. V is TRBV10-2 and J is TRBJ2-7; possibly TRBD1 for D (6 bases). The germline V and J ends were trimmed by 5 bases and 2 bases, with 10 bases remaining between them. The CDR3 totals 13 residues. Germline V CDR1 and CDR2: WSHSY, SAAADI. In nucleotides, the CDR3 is TGCGCCAGCAGTCGGGACACAGCCTACGAGCAGTACTTC. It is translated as CASSRDTAYEQYF.

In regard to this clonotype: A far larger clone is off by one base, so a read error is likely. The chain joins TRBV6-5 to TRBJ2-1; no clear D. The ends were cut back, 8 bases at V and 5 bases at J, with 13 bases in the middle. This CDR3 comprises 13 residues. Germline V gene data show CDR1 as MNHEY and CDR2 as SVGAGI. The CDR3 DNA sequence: TGTGCCAGCGGTGCCCAACTACACAATGAGCAGTTCTTC. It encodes CASGAQLHNEQFF.

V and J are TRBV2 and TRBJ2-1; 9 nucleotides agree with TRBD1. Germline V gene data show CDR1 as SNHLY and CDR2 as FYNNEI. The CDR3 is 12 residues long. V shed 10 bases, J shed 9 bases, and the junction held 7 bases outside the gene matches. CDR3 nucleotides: TGTGCCACCTACGGACAGGGGAGTGAGCAGTTCTTC. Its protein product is CATYGQGSEQFF.

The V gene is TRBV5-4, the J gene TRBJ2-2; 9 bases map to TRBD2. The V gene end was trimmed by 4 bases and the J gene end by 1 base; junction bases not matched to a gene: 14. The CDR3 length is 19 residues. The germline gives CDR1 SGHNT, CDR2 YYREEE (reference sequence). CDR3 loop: CASSKRIGSGSMNTGELFF. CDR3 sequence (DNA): TGTGCCAGCAGCAAACGGATCGGTAGCGGGAGTATGAACACCGGGGAGCTGTTTTTT.

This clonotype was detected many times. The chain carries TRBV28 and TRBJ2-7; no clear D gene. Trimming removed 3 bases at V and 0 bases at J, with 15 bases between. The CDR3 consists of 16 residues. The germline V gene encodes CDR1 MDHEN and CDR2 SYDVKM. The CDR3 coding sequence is TGTGCCAGCAGTTTCGGCCCGCTCTCAACCTCCTACGAGCAGTACTTC. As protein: CASSFGPLSTSYEQYF. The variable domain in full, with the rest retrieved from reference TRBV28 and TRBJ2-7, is DVKVTQSSRYLVKRTGEKVFLECVQDMDHENMFWYRQDPGLGLRLIYFSYDVKMKEKGDIPEGYSVSREKKERFSLILESASTNQTSMYLCASSFGPLSTSYEQYFGPGTRLTVT.

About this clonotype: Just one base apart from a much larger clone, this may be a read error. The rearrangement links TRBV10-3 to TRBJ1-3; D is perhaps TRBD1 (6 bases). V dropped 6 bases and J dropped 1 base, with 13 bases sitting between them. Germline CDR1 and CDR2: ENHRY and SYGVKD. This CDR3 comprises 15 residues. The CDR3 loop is CAIRDSGRSGNTIYF. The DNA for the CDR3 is TGTGCCATCAGGGACAGCGGGAGGTCTGGAAACACCATATATTTT.

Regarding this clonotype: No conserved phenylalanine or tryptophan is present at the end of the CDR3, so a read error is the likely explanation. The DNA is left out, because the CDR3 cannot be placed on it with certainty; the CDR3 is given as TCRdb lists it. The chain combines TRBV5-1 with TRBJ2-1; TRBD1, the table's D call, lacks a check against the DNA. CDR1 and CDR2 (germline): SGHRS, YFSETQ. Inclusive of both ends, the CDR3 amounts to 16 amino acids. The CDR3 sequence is CASSFLGASSYNEKFL.

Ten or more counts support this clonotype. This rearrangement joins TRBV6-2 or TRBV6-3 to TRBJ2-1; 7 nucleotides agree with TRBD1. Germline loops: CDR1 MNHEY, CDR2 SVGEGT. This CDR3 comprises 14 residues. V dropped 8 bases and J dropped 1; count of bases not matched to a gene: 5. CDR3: CASFRGSSYNEQFF. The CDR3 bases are TGTGCCAGCTTCAGGGGGTCTTCCTACAATGAGCAGTTCTTC.

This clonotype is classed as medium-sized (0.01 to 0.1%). CDR3 amino acids: CASSPGPPEQYF. CDR3 DNA sequence: TGTGCCAGCAGCCCCGGGCCCCCCGAGCAGTACTTC. V gene TRBV6-8 combines with J gene TRBJ2-7, with D hard to call. V lost 6 bases to trimming and J lost 6 bases, with 12 bases between them. Per germline, CDR1 MNHGY and CDR2 SAAAGT. This CDR3 contains 12 residues.

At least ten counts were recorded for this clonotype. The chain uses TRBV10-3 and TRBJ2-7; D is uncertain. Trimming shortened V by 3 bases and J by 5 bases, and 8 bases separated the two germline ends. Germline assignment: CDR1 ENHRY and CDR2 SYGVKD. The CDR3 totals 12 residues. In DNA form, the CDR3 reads TGTGCCATCAGTGAAAGGGCTGACGAGCAGTACTTC. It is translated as CAISERADEQYF.

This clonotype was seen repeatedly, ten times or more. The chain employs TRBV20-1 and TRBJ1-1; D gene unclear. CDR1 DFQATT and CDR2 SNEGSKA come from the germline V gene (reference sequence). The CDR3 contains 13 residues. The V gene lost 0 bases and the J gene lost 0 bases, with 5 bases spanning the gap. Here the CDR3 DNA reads TGCAGTGCTAGAGATGGACTGAACACTGAAGCTTTCTTT. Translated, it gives CSARDGLNTEAFF.

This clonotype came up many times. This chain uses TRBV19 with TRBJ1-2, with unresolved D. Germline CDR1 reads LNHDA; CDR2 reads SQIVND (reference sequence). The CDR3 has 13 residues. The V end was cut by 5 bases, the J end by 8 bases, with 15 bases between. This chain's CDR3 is CASSAAPRSGYTF. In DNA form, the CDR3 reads TGTGCCAGTAGTGCCGCACCTAGATCGGGCTACACCTTC.

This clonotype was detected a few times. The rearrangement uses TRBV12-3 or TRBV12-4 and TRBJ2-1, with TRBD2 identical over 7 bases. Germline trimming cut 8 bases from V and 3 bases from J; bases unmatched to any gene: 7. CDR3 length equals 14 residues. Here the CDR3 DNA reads TGTGCCAGCCGTGTACGGGGGGACTACAATGAGCAGTTCTTC. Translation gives CASRVRGDYNEQFF.

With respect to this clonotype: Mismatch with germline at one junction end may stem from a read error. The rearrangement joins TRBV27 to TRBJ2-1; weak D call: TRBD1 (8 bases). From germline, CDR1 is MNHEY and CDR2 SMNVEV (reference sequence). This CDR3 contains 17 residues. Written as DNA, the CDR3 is TGTGCTAGCAATCTCATACGGGGAGGGACAGGTAGAGATGAGCAGTTCTTC. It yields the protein CASNLIRGGTGRDEQFF.

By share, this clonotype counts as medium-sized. CDR3 nucleotide sequence: TGTGCCAGCGGACCCAGGGGGCCTGGGGCCAACGTCCTGACTTTC. Translated: CASGPRGPGANVLTF. V usage is TRBV6-4 and J usage is TRBJ2-6; TRBD1 matches 8 bases. Germline CDR1 and CDR2: MRHNA and SNTAGT. The trim removed 8 bases at V and 2 bases at J, leaving 5 bases unmatched. This CDR3 comprises 15 residues.

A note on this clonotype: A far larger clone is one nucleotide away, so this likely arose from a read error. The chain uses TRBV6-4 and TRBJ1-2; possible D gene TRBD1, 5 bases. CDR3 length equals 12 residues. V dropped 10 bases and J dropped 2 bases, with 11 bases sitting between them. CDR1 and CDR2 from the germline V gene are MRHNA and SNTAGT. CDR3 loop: CATRGLNYGYTF. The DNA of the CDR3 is TGTGCCACTCGGGGGTTAAACTATGGCTACACCTTC.

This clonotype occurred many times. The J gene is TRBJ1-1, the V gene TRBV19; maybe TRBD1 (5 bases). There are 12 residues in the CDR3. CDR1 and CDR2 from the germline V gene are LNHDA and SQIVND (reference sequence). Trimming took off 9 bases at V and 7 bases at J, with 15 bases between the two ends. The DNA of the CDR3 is TGTGCCAGACCCCCAGGGAGAGTTGAAGCTTTCTTT. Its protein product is CARPPGRVEAFF.

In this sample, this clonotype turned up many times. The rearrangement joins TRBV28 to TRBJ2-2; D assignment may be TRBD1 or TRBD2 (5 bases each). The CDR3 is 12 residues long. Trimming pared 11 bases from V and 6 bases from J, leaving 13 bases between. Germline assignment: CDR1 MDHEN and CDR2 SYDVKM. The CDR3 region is CAGGRGAGELFF. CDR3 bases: TGTGCCGGAGGTAGAGGGGCCGGGGAGCTGTTTTTT.

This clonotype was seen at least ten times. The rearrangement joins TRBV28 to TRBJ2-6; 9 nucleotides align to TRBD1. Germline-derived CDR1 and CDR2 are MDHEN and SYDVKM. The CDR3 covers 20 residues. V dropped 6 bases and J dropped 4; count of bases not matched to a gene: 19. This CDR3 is CASRTNGGDRDVGGANVLTF. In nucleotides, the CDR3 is TGTGCCAGCAGGACGAATGGAGGGGACAGGGATGTCGGAGGGGCCAACGTCCTGACTTTC.

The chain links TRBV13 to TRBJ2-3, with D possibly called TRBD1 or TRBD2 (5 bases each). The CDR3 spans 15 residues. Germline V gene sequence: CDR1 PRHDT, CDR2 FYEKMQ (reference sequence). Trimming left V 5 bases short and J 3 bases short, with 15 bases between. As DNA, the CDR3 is TGTGCCAGCAGCCTACAGGAGGAGGTGACAGATACGCAGTATTTT. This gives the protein CASSLQEEVTDTQYF.

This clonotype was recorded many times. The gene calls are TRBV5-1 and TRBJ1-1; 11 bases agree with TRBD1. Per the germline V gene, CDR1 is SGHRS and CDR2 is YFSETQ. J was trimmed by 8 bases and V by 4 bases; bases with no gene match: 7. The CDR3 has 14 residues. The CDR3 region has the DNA TGCGCCAGCAGCGACGGGGGACAGGGGGTAGAAGCTTTCTTT. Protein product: CASSDGGQGVEAFF.

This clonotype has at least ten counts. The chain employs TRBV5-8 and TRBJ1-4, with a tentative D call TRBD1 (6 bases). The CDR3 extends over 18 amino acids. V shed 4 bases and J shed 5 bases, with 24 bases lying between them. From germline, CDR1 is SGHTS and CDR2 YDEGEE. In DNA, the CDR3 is TGTGCCAGCAGCCCCGGGTACCTTTCGGACAGAAGAAATGAAAAACTGTTTTTT. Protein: CASSPGYLSDRRNEKLFF.